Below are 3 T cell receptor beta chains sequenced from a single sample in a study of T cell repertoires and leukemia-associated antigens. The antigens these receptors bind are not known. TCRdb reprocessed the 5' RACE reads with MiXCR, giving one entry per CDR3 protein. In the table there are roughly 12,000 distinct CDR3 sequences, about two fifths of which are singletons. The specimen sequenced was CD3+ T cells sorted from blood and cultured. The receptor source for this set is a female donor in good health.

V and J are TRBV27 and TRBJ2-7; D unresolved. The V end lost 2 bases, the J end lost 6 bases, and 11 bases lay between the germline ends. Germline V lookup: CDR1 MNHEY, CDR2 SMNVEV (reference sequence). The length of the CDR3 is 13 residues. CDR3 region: CASSLGVASEQYF. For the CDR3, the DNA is TGTGCCAGCAGTTTAGGGGTAGCTTCCGAGCAGTACTTC.

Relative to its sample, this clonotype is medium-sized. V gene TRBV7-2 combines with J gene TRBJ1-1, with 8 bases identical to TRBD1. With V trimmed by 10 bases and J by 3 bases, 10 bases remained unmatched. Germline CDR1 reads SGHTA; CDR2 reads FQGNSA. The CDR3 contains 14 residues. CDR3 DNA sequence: TGTGCCACCACTCGGACAGGGACCCACACTGAAGCTTTCTTT. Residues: CATTRTGTHTEAFF.

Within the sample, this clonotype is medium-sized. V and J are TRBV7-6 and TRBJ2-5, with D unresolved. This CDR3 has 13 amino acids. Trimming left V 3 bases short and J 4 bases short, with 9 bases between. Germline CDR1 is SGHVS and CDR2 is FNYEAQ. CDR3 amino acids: CASSFGRLETQYF. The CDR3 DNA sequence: TGTGCCAGCAGCTTTGGAAGGCTAGAGACCCAGTACTTC.